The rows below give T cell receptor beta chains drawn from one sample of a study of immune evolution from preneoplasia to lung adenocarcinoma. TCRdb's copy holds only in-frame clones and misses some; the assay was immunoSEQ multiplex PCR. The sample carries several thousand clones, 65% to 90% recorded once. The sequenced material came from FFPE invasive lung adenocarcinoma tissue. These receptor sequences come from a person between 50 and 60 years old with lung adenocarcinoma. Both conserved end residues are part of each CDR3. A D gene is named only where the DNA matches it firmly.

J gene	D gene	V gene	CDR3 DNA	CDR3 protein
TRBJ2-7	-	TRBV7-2	TGTGCCAGCAGTCCAGCATTCAGTAAACACTACGAGCAGTACTTC	CASSPAFSKHYEQYF
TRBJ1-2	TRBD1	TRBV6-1	TGTGCCAGCAGTGAAGCCTTTGCCGTCATACAGGGGGCAAACTATGGCTACACCTTC	CASSEAFAVIQGANYGYTF
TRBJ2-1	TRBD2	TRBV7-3	TGTGCCAGCAGCTTCCTAGCGGGCCCCTACAATGAGCAGTTCTTC	CASSFLAGPYNEQFF
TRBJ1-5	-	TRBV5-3	TGTGCCAGAAGCTTGAGTAGCAATCAGCCCCAGCATTTT	CARSLSSNQPQHF
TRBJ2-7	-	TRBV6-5	TGTGCCAGCGGTCAAGGAAGGGTATACGGGCAGTACTTC	CASGQGRVYGQYF
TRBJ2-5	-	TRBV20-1	TGCAGTCCGAGGTACCAAGAGACCCAGTACTTC	CSPRYQETQYF
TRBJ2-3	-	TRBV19	TGTGCCAGTAGTCAAGGCGGCAGCACAGATACGCAGTATTTT	CASSQGGSTDTQYF
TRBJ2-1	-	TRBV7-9	TGTGCCAGCAGCAGCACCCAGCCCTACAATGAGCAGTTCTTC	CASSSTQPYNEQFF
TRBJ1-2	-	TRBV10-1	TGCGCCAGTACGGACCGAGTCTATGGCTACACCTTC	CASTDRVYGYTF
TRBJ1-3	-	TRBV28	TGTGCCAGCACTTCAGGGGAGGGGGCTGGAAACACCATATATTTT	CASTSGEGAGNTIYF
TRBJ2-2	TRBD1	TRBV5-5	TGTGCCAGCACTCGGAACAGGGGGACGGCCGGGGAGCTGTTTTTT	CASTRNRGTAGELFF
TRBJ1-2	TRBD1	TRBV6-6	TGTGCCATCGAGGGACAGTCCTATGGCTACACCTTC	CAIEGQSYGYTF